This TCR beta chain was captured in a study of CD8 T cells in ankylosing spondylitis. Broader study findings: Within ankylosing spondylitis blood, a TCR beta motif made up of roughly eight highly homologous variants appeared to be characteristic. Some of these motif variants have turned up before, in reports on reactive arthritis synovial fluid and blood. As for the disease-linked clones, they showed a CD8+ phenotype and occurred at relatively low frequencies in peripheral blood. It was reported that disease-linked clones were significantly enriched in matched ankylosing spondylitis synovial fluid.

With respect to this clonotype: Its antigen remains unknown.

Germline V gives CDR1 DFQATT, CDR2 SNEGSKA (reference sequence). J gave up 2 bases and V 0 bases, and 8 bases lay outside the gene matches. The CDR3 is 16 amino acids. Scientists made TCR beta libraries using quantitative 5'-RACE with molecular barcodes. One entry per CDR3 protein, called by TCRdb with MiXCR from the 5' RACE reads. The table shows some 140,000 distinct CDR3 sequences, with roughly 17% occurring only once. The sample comprised blood, either unsorted or a sorted T cell fraction (not recorded which). The clonotype originates from a male donor with ankylosing spondylitis. The chain carries TRBV20-1 and TRBJ2-3, with TRBD2 matching over 7 bases. Written as DNA, the CDR3 is TGCAGTGCTAGAGATCGGGCGGGAGTATTCACAGATACGCAGTATTTT. As protein: CSARDRAGVFTDTQYF.